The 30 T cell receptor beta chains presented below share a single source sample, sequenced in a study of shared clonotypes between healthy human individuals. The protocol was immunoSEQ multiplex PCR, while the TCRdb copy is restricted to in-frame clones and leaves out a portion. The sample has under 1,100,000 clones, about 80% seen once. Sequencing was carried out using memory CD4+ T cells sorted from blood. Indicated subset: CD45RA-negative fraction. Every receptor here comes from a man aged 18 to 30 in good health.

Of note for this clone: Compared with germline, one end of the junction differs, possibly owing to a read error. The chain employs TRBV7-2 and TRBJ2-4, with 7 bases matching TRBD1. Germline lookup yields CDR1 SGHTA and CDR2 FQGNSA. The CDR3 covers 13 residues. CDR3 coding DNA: TGTGCCAGCAGCTTAGAGCCAGACAGGGCGTGTAACTTC. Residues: CASSLEPDRACNF. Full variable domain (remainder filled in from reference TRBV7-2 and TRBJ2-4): GAGVSQSPSNKVTEKGKDVELRCDPISGHTALYWYRQSLGQGLEFLIYFQGNSAPDKSGLPSDRFSAERTGGSVSTLTIQRTQQEDSAVYLCASSLEPDRACNFGAGTRLSVL.

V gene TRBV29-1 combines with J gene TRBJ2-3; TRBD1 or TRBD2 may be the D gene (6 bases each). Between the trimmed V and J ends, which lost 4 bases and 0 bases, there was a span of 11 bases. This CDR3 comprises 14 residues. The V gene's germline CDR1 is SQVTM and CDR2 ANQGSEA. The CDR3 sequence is CSVAGGFSTDTQYF. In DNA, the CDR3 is TGCAGCGTTGCCGGGGGCTTTAGCACAGATACGCAGTATTTT.

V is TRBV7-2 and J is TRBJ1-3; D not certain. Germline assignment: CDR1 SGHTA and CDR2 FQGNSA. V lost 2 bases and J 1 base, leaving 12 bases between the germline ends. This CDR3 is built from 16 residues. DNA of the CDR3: TGTGCCAGCAGCTTAATGGATCAGACGTCTGGAAACACCATATATTTT. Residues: CASSLMDQTSGNTIYF.

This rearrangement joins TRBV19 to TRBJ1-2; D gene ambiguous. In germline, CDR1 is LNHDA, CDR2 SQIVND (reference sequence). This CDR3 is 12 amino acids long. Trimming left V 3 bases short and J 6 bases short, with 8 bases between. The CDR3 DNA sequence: TGTGCCAGTAGTATTCACGGGCATGGCTACACCTTC. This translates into CASSIHGHGYTF.

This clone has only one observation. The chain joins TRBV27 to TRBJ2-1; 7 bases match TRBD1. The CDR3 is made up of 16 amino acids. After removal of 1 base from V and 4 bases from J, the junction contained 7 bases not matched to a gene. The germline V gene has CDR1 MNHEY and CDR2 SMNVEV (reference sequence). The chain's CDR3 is CASSLFRDSAYNEQFF. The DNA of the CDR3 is TGTGCCAGCAGTTTATTTCGGGACAGCGCATACAATGAGCAGTTCTTC.

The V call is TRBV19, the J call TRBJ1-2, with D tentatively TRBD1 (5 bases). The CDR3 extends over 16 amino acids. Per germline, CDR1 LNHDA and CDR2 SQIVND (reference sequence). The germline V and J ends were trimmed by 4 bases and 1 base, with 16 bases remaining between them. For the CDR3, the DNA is TGTGCCAGTAGTACCGGTCTTGGGGGAGGTAACTATGGCTACACCTTC. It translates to CASSTGLGGGNYGYTF.

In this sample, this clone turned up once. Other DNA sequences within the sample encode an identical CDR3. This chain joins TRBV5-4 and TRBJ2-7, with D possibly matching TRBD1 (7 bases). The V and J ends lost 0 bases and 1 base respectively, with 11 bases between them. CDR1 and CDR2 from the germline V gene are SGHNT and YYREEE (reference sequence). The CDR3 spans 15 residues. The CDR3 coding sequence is TGTGCCAGCAGCTTGGGTGCAGGGGGGTCCTACGAGCAGTACTTC. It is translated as CASSLGAGGSYEQYF.

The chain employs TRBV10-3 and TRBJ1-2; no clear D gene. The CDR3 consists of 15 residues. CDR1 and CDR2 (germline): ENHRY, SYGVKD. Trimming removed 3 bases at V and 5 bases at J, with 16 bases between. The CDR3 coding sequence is TGTGCCATCAGTGATACGACAACCACTTCGTATGGCTACACCTTC. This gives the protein CAISDTTTTSYGYTF.

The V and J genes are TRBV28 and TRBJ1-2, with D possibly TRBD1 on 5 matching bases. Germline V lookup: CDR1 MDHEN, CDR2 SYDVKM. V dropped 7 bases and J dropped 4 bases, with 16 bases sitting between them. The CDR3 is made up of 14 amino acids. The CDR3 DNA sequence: TGTGCCAGCACCCCCGGGGGTCCCTTCTATGGCTACACCTTC. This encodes CASTPGGPFYGYTF.

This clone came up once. For the CDR3, the DNA is TGTGCCAGCAAGTTCCTGGGTCGGCTAGCGGGGACCTACAATGAGCAGTTCTTC. Translating gives CASKFLGRLAGTYNEQFF. This chain connects TRBV27 to TRBJ2-1; TRBD2 matches at 9 bases. The V segment lost 7 bases and the J segment 2 bases; nucleotides outside the gene matches: 15. This CDR3 region has 18 residues. The germline gives CDR1 MNHEY, CDR2 SMNVEV (reference sequence).

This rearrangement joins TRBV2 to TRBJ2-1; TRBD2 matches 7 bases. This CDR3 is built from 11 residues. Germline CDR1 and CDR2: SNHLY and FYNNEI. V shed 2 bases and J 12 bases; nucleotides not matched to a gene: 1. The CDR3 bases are TGTGCCAGCAGTGAACGGGAGGTGCAGTTCTTC. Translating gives CASSEREVQFF.

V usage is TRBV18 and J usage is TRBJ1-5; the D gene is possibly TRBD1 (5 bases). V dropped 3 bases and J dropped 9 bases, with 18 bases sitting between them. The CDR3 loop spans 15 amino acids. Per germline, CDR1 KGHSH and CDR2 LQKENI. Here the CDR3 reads CASSPGSLGGGPQHF. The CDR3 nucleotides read TGTGCCAGCTCACCGGGCTCTCTGGGCGGGGGGCCCCAGCATTTT.

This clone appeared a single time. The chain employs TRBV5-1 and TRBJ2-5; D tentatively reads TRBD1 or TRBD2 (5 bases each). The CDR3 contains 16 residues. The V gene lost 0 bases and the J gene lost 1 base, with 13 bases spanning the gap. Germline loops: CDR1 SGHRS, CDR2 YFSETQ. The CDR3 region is CASSLAGTRGQETQYF. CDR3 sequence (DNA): TGCGCCAGCAGCTTGGCAGGAACGAGGGGCCAAGAGACCCAGTACTTC.

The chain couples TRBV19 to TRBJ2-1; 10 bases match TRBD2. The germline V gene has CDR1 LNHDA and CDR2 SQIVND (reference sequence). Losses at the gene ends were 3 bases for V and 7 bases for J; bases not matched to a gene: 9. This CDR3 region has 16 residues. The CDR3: CASSMSLAGAQNEQFF. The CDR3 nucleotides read TGTGCCAGTAGTATGAGCCTAGCGGGAGCCCAGAATGAGCAGTTCTTC.

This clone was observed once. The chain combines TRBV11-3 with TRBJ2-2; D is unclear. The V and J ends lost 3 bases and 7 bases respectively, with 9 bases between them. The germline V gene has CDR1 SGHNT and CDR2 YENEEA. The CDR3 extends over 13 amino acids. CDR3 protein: CASSLQSGGELFF. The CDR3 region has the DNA TGTGCCAGCAGCTTGCAGTCTGGCGGGGAGCTGTTTTTT.

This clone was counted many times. The CDR3 DNA is TGCGCCAGCAGCCCGGGCGGCACGCAAGAGACCCAGTACTTC. It specifies CASSPGGTQETQYF. This sequence joins TRBV5-1 and TRBJ2-5; D gene unclear. Germline CDR1 is SGHRS and CDR2 is YFSETQ. V lost 4 bases and J lost 2, with 12 bases in between. This CDR3 has 14 amino acids.

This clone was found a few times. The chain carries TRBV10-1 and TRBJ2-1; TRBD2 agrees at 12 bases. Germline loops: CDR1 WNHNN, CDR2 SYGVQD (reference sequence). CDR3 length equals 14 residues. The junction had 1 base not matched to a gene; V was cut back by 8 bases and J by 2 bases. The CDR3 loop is CASASGGAYNEQFF. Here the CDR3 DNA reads TGCGCCAGCGCTAGCGGGGGGGCCTACAATGAGCAGTTCTTC.

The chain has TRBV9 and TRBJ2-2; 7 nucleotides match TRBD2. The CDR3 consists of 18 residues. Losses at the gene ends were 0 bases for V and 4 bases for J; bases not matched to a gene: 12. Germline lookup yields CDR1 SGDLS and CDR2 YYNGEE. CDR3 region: CASSVVPAGKSGTGELFF. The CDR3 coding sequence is TGTGCCAGCAGCGTAGTCCCAGCGGGAAAGTCTGGCACCGGGGAGCTGTTTTTT.

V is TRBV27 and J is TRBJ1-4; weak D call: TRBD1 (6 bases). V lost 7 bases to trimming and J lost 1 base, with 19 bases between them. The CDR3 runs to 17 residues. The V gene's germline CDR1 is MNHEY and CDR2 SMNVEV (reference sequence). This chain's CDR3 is CASTTRGAGKTNEKLFF. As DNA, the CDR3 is TGTGCCAGCACCACACGGGGGGCGGGAAAAACTAATGAAAAACTGTTTTTT.

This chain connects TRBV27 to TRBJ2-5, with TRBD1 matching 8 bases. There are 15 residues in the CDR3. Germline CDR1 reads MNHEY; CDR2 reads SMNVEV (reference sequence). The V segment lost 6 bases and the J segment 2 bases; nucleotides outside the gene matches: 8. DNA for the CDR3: TGTGCCAGCAGCCTCCTCGGACAGGGACAAGAGACCCAGTACTTC. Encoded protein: CASSLLGQGQETQYF.

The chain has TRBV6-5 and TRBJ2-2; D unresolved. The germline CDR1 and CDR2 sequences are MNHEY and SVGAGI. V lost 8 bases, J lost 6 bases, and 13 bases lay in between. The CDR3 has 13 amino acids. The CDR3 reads CASSVSMAGELFF. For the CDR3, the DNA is TGTGCCAGCTCGGTCAGTATGGCCGGGGAGCTGTTTTTT.

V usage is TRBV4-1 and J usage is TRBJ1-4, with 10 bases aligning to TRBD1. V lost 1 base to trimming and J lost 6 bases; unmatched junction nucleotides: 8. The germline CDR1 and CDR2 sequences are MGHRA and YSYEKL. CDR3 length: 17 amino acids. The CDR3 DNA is TGCGCCAGCAGCCAAGCGGGACAGGGGTCGAGTTATGAAAAACTGTTTTTT. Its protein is CASSQAGQGSSYEKLFF.

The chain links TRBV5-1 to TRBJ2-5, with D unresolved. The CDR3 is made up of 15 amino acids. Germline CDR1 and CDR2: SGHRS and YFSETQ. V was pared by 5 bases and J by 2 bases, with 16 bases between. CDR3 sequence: CASSPRGSRQETQYF. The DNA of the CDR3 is TGCGCCAGCAGTCCGAGAGGATCGAGGCAAGAGACCCAGTACTTC.

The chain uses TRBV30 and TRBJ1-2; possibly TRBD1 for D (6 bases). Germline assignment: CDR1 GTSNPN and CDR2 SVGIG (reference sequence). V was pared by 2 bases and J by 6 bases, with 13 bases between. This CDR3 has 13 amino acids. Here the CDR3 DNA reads TGTGCCTGGAGTTACAGGGTGGGAGATGGCTACACCTTC. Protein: CAWSYRVGDGYTF.

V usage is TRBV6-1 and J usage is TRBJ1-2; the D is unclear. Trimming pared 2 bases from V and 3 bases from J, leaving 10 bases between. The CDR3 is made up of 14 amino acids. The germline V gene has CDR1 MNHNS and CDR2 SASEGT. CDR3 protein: CASSEPRRDYGYTF. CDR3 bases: TGTGCCAGCAGTGAACCCCGTAGAGACTATGGCTACACCTTC.

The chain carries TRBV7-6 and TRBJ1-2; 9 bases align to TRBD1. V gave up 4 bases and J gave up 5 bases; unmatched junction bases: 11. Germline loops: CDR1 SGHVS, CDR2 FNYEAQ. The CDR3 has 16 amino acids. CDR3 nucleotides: TGTGCCAGCAGCTCCTCACCACGGGACAGGGTTTATGGCTACACCTTC. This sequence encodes CASSSSPRDRVYGYTF.

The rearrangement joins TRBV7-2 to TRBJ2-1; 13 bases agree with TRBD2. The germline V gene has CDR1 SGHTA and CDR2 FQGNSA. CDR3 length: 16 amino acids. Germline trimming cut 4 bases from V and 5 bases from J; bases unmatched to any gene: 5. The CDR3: CASSYSGTSGNNEQFF. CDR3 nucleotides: TGTGCCAGCAGCTATTCCGGGACTAGCGGGAACAATGAGCAGTTCTTC.

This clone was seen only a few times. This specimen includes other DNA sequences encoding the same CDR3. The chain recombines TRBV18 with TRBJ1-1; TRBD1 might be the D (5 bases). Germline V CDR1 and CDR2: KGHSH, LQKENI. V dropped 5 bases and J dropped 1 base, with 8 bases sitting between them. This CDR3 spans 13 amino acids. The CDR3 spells CASSSDKNTEAFF. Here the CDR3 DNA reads TGTGCCAGCTCATCGGACAAGAACACTGAAGCTTTCTTT.

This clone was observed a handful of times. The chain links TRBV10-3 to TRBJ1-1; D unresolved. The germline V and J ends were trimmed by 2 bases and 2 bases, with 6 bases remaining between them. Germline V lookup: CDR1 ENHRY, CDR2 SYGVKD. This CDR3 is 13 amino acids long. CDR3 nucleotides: TGTGCCATCAGTGAGATTAAAAACACTGAAGCTTTCTTT. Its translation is CAISEIKNTEAFF.

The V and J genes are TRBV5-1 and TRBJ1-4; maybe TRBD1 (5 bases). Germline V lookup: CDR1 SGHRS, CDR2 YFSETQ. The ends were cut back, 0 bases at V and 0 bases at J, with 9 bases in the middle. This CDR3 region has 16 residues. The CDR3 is CASSLGQTATNEKLFF. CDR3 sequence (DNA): TGCGCCAGCAGCTTGGGACAGACAGCAACTAATGAAAAACTGTTTTTT. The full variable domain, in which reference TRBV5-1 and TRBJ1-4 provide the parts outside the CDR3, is KAGVTQTPRYLIKTRGQQVTLSCSPISGHRSVSWYQQTPGQGLQFLFEYFSETQRNKGNFPGRFSGRQFSNSRSEMNVSTLELGDSALYLCASSLGQTATNEKLFFGSGTQLSVL.